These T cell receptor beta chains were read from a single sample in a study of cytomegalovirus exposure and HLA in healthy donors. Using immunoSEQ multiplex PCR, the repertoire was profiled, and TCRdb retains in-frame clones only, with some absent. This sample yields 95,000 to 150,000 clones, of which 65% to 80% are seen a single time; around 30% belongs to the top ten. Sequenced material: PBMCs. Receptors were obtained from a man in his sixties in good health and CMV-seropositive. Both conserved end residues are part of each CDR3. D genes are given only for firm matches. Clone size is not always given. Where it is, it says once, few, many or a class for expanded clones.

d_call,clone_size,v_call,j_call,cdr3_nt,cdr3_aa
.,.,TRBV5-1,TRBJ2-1,TGCGCCAGCAGCAGGGCCCCGGTGGGCGGGGCCCACAATGAGCAGTTCTTC,CASSRAPVGGAHNEQFF
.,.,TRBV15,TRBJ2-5,TGTGCCACCAGCAGAGATCGCGGGATCAGGGAGACCCAGTACTTC,CATSRDRGIRETQYF
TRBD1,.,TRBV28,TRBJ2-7,TGTGCCAGCAGTTTCCCGGGGACAGGGGGCTCCTACGAGCAGTACTTC,CASSFPGTGGSYEQYF
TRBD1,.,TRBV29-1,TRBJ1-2,TGCAGCGTGCCCGGACAGGGGGCGCGCACCTTC,CSVPGQGARTF
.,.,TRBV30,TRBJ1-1,TGTGCCTGGTGTCTGGGGCAGGTGAACACTGAAGCTTTCTTT,CAWCLGQVNTEAFF
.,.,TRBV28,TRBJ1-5,TGTGCCAGCACCCCCTTGGGGAGGGTTCAGCCCCAGCATTTT,CASTPLGRVQPQHF
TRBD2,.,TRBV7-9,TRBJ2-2,TGTGCCAGCACTCCCTCCGCGCTAGCGGGAGGACCCGGGGAGCTGTTTTTT,CASTPSALAGGPGELFF
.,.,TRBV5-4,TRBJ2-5,TGTGCCAGCAGCCCCGATCCCGGGACAATCCAAGAGACCCAGTACTTC,CASSPDPGTIQETQYF
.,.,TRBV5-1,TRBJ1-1,TGCGCCAGCAGCCCCGAGGGACACCTCACCGGGAAGAACACTGAAGCTTTCTTT,CASSPEGHLTGKNTEAFF
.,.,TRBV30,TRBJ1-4,TGTGCCTGGAGGAGGACAGAGTATGAAAAACTGTTTTTT,CAWRRTEYEKLFF
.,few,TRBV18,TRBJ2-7,TGTGCCAGCTCCCTAATCTCCTACGAGCAGTACTTC,CASSLISYEQYF
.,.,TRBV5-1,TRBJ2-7,TGCGCCAGCAGCTTGGCCGCAGGGATGCCCTACGAGCAGTACTTC,CASSLAAGMPYEQYF
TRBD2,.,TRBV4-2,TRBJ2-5,TGTGCCAGCAGCCAAGAACTAGCGGGGGGGCGTTCTAAAGAGACCCAGTACTTC,CASSQELAGGRSKETQYF
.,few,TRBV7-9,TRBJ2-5,TGTGCCAGCAGCTCACTAGGCTACAGGGAGAGCAAGACCCAGTACTTC,CASSSLGYRESKTQYF
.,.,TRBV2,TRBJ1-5,TGTGCCAGCAGTGTCGAGGGTGGTCAGCCCCAGCATTTT,CASSVEGGQPQHF
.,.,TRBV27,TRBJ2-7,TGTGCCAGCGGCAGGGGGGTCGGGAGCTACGAGCAGTACTTC,CASGRGVGSYEQYF
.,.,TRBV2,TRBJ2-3,TGTGCCAGCAGTGAGGACAACACAGATACGCAGTATTTT,CASSEDNTDTQYF
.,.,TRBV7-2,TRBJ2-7,TGTGCCAGCAGCTTAGACAGGGCCTCCTACGAGCAGTACTTC,CASSLDRASYEQYF
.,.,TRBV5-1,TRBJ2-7,TGCGCCAGCAGCCGGGGAAGCTCAAACTCCTACGAGCAGTACTTC,CASSRGSSNSYEQYF
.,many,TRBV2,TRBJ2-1,TGTGCCAGCGCGGAGAGCTCCTACAATGAGCAGTTCTTC,CASAESSYNEQFF
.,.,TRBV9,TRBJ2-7,TGTGCCAGCAGCTACGATCAGTATCAGTACGAGCAGTACTTC,CASSYDQYQYEQYF
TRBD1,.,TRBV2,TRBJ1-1,TGTGCCAGCAGGCCAAACAACAGGGGCCAAACGAACACTGAAGCTTTCTTT,CASRPNNRGQTNTEAFF
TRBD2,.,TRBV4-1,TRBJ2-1,TGCGCCAGCAGCTTGCGGACTAGCGGGGCGCACAATGAGCAGTTCTTC,CASSLRTSGAHNEQFF
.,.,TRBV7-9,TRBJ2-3,TGTGCCAGCAGCTCCCACCCCGAGCGCACAGATACGCAGTATTTT,CASSSHPERTDTQYF
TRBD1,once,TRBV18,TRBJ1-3,TGTGCCAGCTCACCACTGCCGGACAGGGCGGACACCATATATTTT,CASSPLPDRADTIYF
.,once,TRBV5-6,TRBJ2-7,TGTGCCAGCAGCTTGGCGGGTGGGACAAAAAATTACGAGCAGTACTTC,CASSLAGGTKNYEQYF
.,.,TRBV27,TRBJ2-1,TGTGCCAGCAGTTTATCCGCGTACAATGAGCAGTTCTTC,CASSLSAYNEQFF
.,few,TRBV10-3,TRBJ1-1,TGTGCCATCAGTGAGTCCCCAGGGGAAGCTTTCTTT,CAISESPGEAFF
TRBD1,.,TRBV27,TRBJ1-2,TGTGCCAGCAGAGGCAGGACAGGGGGGAGAGGTGGCTACACCTTC,CASRGRTGGRGGYTF
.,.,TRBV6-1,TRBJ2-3,TGTGCCAGCAGTGAAGCCTGGGGCCCAAGCACAGATACGCAGTATTTT,CASSEAWGPSTDTQYF
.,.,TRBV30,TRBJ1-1,TGTGCCTGGAGTACCGTCAGTCGCGAAGCTTTCTTT,CAWSTVSREAFF
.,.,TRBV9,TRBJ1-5,TGTGCCAGCAGCGCCTATAGCAATCAGCCCCAGCATTTT,CASSAYSNQPQHF
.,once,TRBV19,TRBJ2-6,TGTGCCAGTAATTCGGGTGGGGCCAACGTCCTGACTTTC,CASNSGGANVLTF
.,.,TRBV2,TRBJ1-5,TGTGCCAGCAGATCGCAAGGGGGGGATCAGCCCCAGCATTTT,CASRSQGGDQPQHF
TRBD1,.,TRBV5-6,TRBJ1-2,TGTGCCAGCCGAAAGATCGACAGGGTAAACTATGGCTACACCTTC,CASRKIDRVNYGYTF